This T cell receptor (beta chain) was observed in a study of blood T cell repertoires in COVID-19. Study background: Some COVID-19 samples were acute and others convalescent; all came from the United States, Italy and Spain.

Libraries were prepared by immunoSEQ multiplex PCR; TCRdb keeps only in-frame clonotypes and omits some of them. The sample contains 65,000 or so clones, around 84% of which appear only once. The CDR3 is made up of 16 amino acids. Germline trimming cut 5 bases from V and 8 bases from J; bases unmatched to any gene: 11. Germline loops: CDR1 SGHTA, CDR2 FQGNSA. V is TRBV7-2 and J is TRBJ2-1; 11 nucleotides match TRBD2. This TCR derives from a woman between 70 and 85 years old with acute or convalescent COVID-19. The sample was peripheral blood. Written as DNA, the CDR3 is TGTGCCAGCAGCATGAAATTAGCGGGGGGGCCGGATGAGCAGTTCTTC. Protein sequence: CASSMKLAGGPDEQFF.